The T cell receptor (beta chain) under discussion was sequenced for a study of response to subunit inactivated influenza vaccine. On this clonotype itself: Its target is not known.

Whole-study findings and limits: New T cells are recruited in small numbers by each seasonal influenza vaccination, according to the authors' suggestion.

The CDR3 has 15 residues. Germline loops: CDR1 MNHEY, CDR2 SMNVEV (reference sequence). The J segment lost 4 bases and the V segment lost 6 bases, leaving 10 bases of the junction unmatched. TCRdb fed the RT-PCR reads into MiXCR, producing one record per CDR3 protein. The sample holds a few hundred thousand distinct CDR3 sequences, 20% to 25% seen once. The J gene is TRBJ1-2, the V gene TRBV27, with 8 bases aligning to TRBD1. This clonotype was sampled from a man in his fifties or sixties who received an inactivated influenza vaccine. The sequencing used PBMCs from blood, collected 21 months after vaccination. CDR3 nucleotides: TGTGCCAGCAGCAACGGACAGGGATTTCTCTATGGCTACACCTTC. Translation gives CASSNGQGFLYGYTF.